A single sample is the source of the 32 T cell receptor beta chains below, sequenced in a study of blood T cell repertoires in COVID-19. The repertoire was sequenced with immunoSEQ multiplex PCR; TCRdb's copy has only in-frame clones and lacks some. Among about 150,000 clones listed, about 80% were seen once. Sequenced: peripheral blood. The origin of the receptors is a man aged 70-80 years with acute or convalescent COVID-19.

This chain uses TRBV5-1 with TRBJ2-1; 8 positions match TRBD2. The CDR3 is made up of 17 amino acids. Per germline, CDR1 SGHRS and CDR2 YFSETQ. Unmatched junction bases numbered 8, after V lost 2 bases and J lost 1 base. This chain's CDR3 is CASSFTSTSGSYNEQFF. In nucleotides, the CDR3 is TGCGCCAGCAGCTTCACCTCTACTAGCGGATCCTACAATGAGCAGTTCTTC.

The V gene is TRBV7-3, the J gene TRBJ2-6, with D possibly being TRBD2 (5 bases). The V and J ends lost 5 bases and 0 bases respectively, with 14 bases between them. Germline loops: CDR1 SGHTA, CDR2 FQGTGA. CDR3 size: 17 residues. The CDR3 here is CASSRLALDSGANVLTF. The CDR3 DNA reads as TGTGCCAGCAGCAGGCTAGCTCTAGACTCTGGGGCCAACGTCCTGACTTTC.

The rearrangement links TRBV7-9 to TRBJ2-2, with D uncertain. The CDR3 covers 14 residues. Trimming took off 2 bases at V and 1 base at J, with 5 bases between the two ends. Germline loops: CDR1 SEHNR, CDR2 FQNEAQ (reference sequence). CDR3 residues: CASSLWQNTGELFF. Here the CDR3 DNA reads TGTGCCAGCAGCTTATGGCAGAACACCGGGGAGCTGTTTTTT.

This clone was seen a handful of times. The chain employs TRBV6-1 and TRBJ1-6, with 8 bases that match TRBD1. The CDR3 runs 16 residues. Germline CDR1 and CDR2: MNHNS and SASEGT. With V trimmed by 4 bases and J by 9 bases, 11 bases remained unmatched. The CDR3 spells CASSGNPDRVRSPLHF. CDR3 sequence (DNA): TGTGCCAGCAGTGGGAATCCGGACAGGGTTCGTTCACCCCTCCACTTT.

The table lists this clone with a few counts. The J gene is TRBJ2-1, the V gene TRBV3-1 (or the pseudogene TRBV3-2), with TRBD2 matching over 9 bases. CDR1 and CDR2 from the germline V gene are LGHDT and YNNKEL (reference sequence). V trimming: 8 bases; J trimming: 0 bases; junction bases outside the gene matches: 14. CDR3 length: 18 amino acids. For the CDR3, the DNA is TGTGCCAGCCCCCGGAAGGCGAGCGGGGGGCCCTCCTACAATGAGCAGTTCTTC. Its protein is CASPRKASGGPSYNEQFF.

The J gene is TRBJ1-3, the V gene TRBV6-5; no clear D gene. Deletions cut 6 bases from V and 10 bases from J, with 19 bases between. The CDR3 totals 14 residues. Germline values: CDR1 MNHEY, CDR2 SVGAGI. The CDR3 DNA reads TGTGCCAGCAGCGCCACCGTCGGACTGGCGACCATATATTTT. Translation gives CASSATVGLATIYF.

This CDR3 reads CASSSQGEGNSPLHF. In nucleotides, the CDR3 is TGTGCCAGCAGTTCTCAGGGGGAAGGTAATTCACCCCTCCACTTT. The rearrangement uses TRBV28 and TRBJ1-6, with 7 positions matching TRBD1. The CDR3 loop spans 15 amino acids. Germline loops: CDR1 MDHEN, CDR2 SYDVKM. V shed 4 bases and J 6 bases; nucleotides not matched to a gene: 6.

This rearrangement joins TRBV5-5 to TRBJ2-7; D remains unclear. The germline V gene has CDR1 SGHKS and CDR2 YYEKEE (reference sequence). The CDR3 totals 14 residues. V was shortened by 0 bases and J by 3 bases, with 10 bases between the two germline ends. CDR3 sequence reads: CASSLEPLFYEQYF. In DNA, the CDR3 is TGTGCCAGCAGCTTGGAACCACTCTTCTACGAGCAGTACTTC.

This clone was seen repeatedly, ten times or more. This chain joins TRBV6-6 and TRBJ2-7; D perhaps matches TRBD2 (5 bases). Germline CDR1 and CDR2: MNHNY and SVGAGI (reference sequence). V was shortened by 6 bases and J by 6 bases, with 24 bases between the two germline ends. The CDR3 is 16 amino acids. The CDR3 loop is CASSPEGGTWEAEQYF. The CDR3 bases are TGTGCCAGCAGCCCTGAAGGAGGCACATGGGAAGCCGAGCAGTACTTC.

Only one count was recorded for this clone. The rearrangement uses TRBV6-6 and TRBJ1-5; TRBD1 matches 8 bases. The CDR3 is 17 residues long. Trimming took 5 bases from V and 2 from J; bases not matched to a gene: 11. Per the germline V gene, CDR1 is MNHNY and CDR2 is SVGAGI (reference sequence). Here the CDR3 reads CASSPQGTGQGNQPQHF. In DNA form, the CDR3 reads TGTGCCAGCAGTCCCCAAGGGACGGGACAGGGCAATCAGCCCCAGCATTTT.

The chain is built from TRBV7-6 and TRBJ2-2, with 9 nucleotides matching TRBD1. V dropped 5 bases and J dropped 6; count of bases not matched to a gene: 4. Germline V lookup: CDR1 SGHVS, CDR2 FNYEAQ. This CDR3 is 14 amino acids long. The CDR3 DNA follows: TGTGCCAGCAGCGGACAGGGGTCTTCCGGGGAGCTGTTTTTT. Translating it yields CASSGQGSSGELFF.

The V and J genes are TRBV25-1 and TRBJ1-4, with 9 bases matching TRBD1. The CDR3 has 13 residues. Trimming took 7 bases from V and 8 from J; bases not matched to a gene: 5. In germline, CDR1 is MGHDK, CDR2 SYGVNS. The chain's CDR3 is CASTGTGREKLFF. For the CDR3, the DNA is TGTGCCAGCACCGGGACAGGGCGGGAAAAACTGTTTTTT.

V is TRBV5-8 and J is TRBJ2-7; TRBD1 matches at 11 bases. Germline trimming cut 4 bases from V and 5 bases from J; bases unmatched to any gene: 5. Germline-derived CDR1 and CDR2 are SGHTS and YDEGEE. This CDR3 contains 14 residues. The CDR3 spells CASSQDRGRNEQYF. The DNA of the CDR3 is TGTGCCAGCAGCCAGGACAGGGGGCGTAACGAGCAGTACTTC. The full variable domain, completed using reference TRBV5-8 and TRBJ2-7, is EAGVTQSPTHLIKTRGQQATLRCSPISGHTSVYWYQQALGLGLQFLLWYDEGEERNRGNFPPRFSGRQFPNYSSELNVNALELEDSALYLCASSQDRGRNEQYFGPGTRLTVT.

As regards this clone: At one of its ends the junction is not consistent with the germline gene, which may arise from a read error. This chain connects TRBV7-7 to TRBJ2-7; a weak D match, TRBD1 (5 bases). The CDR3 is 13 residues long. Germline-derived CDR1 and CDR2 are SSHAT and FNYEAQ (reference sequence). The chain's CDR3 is CASSPSTGYEQYF. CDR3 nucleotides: TGTGCTAGCAGCCCCTCAACAGGCTACGAGCAGTACTTC.

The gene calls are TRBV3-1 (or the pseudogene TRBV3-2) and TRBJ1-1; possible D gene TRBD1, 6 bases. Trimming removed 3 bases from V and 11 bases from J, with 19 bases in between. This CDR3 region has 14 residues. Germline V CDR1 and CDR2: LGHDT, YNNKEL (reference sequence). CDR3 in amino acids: CASSQDDRLPGAFF. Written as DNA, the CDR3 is TGTGCCAGCAGCCAGGACGACAGGCTCCCGGGGGCTTTCTTT.

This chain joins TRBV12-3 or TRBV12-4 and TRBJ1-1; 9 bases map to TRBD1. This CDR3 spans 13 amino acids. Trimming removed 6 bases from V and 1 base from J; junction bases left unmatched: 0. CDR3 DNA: TGTGCCAGCAGGACAGGGGGGAACACTGAAGCTTTCTTT. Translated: CASRTGGNTEAFF.

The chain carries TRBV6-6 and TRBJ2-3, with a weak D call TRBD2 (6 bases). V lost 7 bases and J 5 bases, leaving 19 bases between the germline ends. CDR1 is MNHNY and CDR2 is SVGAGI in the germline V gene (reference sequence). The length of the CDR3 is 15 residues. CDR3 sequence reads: CASILGGIEVDTQYF. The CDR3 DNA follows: TGTGCCAGCATTCTCGGGGGAATTGAAGTAGATACGCAGTATTTT.

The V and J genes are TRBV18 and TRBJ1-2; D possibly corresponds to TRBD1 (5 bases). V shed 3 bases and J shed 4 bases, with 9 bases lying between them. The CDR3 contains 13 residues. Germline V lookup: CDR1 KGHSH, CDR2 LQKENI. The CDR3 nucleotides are TGTGCCAGCTCACCTGGACAACTCTATGGCTACACCTTC. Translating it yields CASSPGQLYGYTF.

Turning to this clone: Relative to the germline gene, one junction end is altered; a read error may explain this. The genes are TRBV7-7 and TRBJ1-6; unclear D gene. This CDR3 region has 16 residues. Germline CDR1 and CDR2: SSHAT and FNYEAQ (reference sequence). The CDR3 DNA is TGTGCTAGCAGCTTGCTGTGGCACCACAATAATTCACCCCTCCACTTT. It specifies CASSLLWHHNNSPLHF.

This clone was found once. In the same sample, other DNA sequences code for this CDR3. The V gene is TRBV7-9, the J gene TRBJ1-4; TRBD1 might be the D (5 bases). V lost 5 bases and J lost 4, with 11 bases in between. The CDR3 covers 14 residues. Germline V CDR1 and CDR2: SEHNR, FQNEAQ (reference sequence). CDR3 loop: CASSPGQDNEKLFF. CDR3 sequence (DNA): TGTGCCAGCAGCCCCGGACAAGATAATGAAAAACTGTTTTTT.

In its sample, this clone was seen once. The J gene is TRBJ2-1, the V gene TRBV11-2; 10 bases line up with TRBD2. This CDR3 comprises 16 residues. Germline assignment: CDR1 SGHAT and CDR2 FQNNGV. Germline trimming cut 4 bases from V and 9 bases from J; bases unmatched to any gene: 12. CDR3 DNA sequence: TGTGCCAGCAGCTCCCTTGGAGCGGGGGGGCGGGGTGAGCAGTTCTTC. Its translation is CASSSLGAGGRGEQFF.

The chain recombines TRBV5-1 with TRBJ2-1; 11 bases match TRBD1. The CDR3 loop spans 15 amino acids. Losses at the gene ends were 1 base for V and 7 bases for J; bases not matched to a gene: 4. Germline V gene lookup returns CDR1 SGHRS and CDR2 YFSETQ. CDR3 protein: CASSLRTGGLNEQFF. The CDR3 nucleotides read TGCGCCAGCAGCTTGAGGACAGGGGGCCTAAATGAGCAGTTCTTC. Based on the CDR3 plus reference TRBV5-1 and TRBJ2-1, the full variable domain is KAGVTQTPRYLIKTRGQQVTLSCSPISGHRSVSWYQQTPGQGLQFLFEYFSETQRNKGNFPGRFSGRQFSNSRSEMNVSTLELGDSALYLCASSLRTGGLNEQFFGPGTRLTVL.

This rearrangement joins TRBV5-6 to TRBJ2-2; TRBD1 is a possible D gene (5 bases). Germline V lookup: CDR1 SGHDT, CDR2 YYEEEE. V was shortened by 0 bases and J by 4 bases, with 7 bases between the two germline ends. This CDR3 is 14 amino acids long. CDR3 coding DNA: TGTGCCAGCAGCTTGGGACAGTCCACCGGGGAGCTGTTTTTT. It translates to CASSLGQSTGELFF.

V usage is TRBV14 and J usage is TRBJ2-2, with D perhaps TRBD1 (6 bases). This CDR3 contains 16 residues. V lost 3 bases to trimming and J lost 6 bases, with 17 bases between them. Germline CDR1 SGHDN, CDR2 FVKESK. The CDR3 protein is CASSHEGGVVAGELFF. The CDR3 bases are TGTGCCAGCAGCCACGAAGGGGGAGTAGTAGCCGGGGAGCTGTTTTTT.

The CDR3 DNA reads TGTGCCAGCAGCTTACGCGGGGGGCCCGCCTACGAGCAGTACTTC. Its protein is CASSLRGGPAYEQYF. The J gene is TRBJ2-7, the V gene TRBV7-3, with 8 bases matching TRBD2. CDR3 length: 15 residues. Germline V gene data show CDR1 as SGHTA and CDR2 as FQGTGA. J was trimmed by 2 bases and V by 2 bases; bases with no gene match: 5.

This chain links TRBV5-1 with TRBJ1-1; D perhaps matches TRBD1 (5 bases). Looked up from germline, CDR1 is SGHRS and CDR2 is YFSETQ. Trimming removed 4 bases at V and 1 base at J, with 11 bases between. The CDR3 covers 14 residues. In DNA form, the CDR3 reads TGCGCCAGCAGCCCGGACACTCAGAACACTGAAGCTTTCTTT. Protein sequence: CASSPDTQNTEAFF.

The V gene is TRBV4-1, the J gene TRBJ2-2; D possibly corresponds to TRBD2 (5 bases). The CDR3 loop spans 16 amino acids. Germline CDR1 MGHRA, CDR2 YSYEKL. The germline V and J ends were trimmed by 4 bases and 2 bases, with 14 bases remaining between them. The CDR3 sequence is CASSLSTITNTGELFF. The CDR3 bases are TGCGCCAGCAGCCTATCGACTATTACAAACACCGGGGAGCTGTTTTTT.

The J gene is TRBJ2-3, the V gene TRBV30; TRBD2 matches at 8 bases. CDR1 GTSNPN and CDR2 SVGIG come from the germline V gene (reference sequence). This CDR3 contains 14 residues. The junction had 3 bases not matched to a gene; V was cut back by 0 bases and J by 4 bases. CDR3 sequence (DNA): TGTGCCTGGAGTGTCCGGGGGGGCTCAGATACGCAGTATTTT. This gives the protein CAWSVRGGSDTQYF.

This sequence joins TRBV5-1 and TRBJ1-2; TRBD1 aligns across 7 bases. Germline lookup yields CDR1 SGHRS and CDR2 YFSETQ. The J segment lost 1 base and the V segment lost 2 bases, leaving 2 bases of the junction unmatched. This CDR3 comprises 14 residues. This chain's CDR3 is CASSFGQDNYGYTF. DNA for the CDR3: TGCGCCAGCAGCTTCGGACAGGATAACTATGGCTACACCTTC.

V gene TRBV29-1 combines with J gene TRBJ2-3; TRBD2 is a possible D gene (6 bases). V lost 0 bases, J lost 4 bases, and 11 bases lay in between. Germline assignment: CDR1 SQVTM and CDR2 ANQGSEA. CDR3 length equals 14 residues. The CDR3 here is CSVEDLAAADTQYF. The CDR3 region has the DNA TGCAGCGTTGAAGATTTAGCGGCGGCAGATACGCAGTATTTT.

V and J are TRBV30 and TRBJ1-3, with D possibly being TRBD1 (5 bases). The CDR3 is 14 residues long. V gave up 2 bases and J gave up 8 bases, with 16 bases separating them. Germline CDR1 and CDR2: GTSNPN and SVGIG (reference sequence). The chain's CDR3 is CAWSSGEGIHTIYF. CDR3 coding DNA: TGTGCCTGGAGTTCCGGGGAGGGGATACACACCATATATTTT.

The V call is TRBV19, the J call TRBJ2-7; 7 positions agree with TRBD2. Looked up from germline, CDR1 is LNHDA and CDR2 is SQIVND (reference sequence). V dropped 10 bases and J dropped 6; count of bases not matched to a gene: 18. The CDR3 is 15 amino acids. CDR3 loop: CATTQEGREKSEQYF. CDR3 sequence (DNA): TGTGCCACCACCCAGGAGGGGCGGGAGAAGTCCGAGCAGTACTTC. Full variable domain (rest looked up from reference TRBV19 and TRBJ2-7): DGGITQSPKYLFRKEGQNVTLSCEQNLNHDAMYWYRQDPGQGLRLIYYSQIVNDFQKGDIAEGYSVSREKKESFPLTVTSAQKNPTAFYLCATTQEGREKSEQYFGPGTRLTVT.